The clone carrying this T cell receptor beta chain has just a few counts. V was clipped by 6 bases and J by 2 bases, with 13 bases between them. CDR1 is MRHNA, CDR2 SNTAGT, per germline. This CDR3 is built from 15 residues. This sample was included in a study of T cell changes during pregnancy in multiple sclerosis. Method: immunoSEQ multiplex PCR; TCRdb's copy keeps in-frame clones and lacks some. The sample lists some 20,000 clones, approximately 86% occurring once. This chain joins TRBV6-4 and TRBJ2-2; a possible D gene is TRBD1 (6 bases). This TCR derives from a female donor in good health, enrolled as a control in a pregnancy study. The sequences come from CD8+ T cells from peripheral blood mononuclear cells, collected after pregnancy. CDR3 nucleotides: TGTGCCAGCAGCGAGACAGGAATTAACACCGGGGAGCTGTTTTTT. Its protein product is CASSETGINTGELFF.